This TCR beta chain was profiled in a study of CD8+CD57+ T cells in acquired aplastic anemia. General study findings and limits: Roughly 30 sequences, all CD8+ CDR3, were shared between patients and controls.

Turning to this clonotype: Its antigen is unknown.

The ends lost 4 bases at V and 6 bases at J; junction bases unmatched: 9. This CDR3 comprises 15 residues. Germline V gene data show CDR1 as SGHRS and CDR2 as YFSETQ. Those patients picked for sequencing had displayed CD8+CD57+ cell expansion on flow cytometry. The blood sampling took place in patients who had so far received no therapy. Genomic DNA templated the TCR beta VDJ and CDR3 profiling. A single record per CDR3 protein comes from TCRdb applying MiXCR to the reads. Of some 160,000 distinct CDR3 sequences listed, around 48% are singletons. Sequenced material: sorted CD4+, CD8+, or CD8+CD57+ T cells (not recorded which) from PBMCs. This sequence was found in a human donor with aplastic anemia. This chain links TRBV5-1 with TRBJ2-7, with 11 bases matching TRBD2. The DNA for the CDR3 is TGCGCCAGCAGCCCTACAACTAGCGGGAGCGCCGAGCAGTACTTC. Protein sequence: CASSPTTSGSAEQYF. The full variable domain, rest sourced from reference TRBV5-1 and TRBJ2-7, is KAGVTQTPRYLIKTRGQQVTLSCSPISGHRSVSWYQQTPGQGLQFLFEYFSETQRNKGNFPGRFSGRQFSNSRSEMNVSTLELGDSALYLCASSPTTSGSAEQYFGPGTRLTVT.